This entry features one T cell receptor (beta chain) sequence. The target antigen is unknown. PCR amplification relied on 60 Vbeta primers (plus 13 Jbeta primers). Sequencing used immunoSEQ multiplex PCR; TCRdb keeps in-frame clones, though not all of them. The sample has over 100,000 clones; about 80% are singletons. The sample comes from a study of cytomegalovirus exposure and HLA in healthy donors. Study information: An early data release held some 85 million unique TCRs from HLA-typed donors. Study results and limitations: HLA alleles were associated with some 16,000 TCR beta sequences in a later analysis at 0.05 false discovery rate. The classifier, whose performance was assessed in both the original and validation cohorts, reportedly diagnosed cytomegalovirus status with high specificity and sensitivity.

This TCR came from a man aged 55 to 69 in good health and CMV-seropositive. Material for sequencing was PBMCs.

The CDR3 region is CASKGGGGQTDTQYF. CDR3 sequence (DNA): TGTGCCAGCAAGGGTGGCGGGGGTCAAACAGATACGCAGTATTTT. The chain uses TRBV4-2 and TRBJ2-3, with TRBD2 matching 7 bases. Germline assignment: CDR1 LGHNA and CDR2 YNFKEQ. V lost 7 bases and J lost 3; bases outside the gene matches: 10. The CDR3 covers 15 residues.